This note documents a single TCR beta chain sequence. Its antigen is still unknown. Per-base quality was not reported, and no clone a single base away is much larger than it. This record belongs to a study of blood T cell repertoires in COVID-19 (dated by TCRdb to 2018 to 2020). Describing the broader study: Samples from collaborators originated in the United States, Italy and Spain and spanned both the acute and convalescent phases of COVID-19. Where available, HLA class I and class II types were taken from metadata supplied by the sample provider and were not determined by assay-based typing. The dataset comprised deeply sampled blood TCRbeta repertoires from subjects exposed to, actively infected with, or recovered from COVID-19. Samples came from the ongoing ImmuneRACE study (first 160 participants) plus 1,254 subjects from 6 global collaborators. The repertoires were released in a freely available public database intended as a resource for research on the immune response to SARS-CoV-2. The sample metadata nearly always contained a de-identified subject ID, COVID-19 status, age in years and sex. The material from the prospective study consisted of cDNA or gDNA derived from T cells, B-cell-depleted T cells, or PBMCs.

The CDR3 covers 13 residues, taking in both the cysteine and the phenylalanine. Solely the CDR3 DNA is kept, with 39 bases framed from the first base. Between the V and J ends, shortened by 5 bases and 7 bases respectively, the junction contains 11 bases. Looking up the germline V gene (reference sequence) yields CDR1 PRHDT and CDR2 FYEKMQ. Whole blood was collected in K2EDTA tubes by collaborating institutions according to the institutions' own protocols. For TCRbeta analysis, collaborators shipped samples in one of three forms: frozen whole blood, isolated PBMCs, or DNA extracted from either of those sample types. Overall study outcomes, separate from this receptor: Clinical and demographic metadata were provided uncurated, with the amount varying by source and participant.

The immunoSEQ Assay, a bias-controlled multiplex PCR, was used to amplify TCRbeta CDR3 regions from genomic DNA. Turning to the authors' computational methods: The number of nucleated cells in each sample was estimated by amplification of reference gene primers within the assay. To quantify the absolute abundance of each unique TCRbeta CDR3 rearrangement, sequence reads were collapsed and filtered. For each sample, productive Simpson clonality was calculated as the square root of Simpson's diversity index across productive rearrangements. TCRdb provides this immuneACCESS table in a form limited to in-frame rearrangements. Some clones are lacking; in checked studies, under half of them reflect an unresolved V gene, and why the rest are absent is not known. That table is the source of V, J and clone size, and D and trimming were worked out from the DNA. This sample comprises about 89,000 clones, more than 60% of them detected only once. Of the sample, over 40% is held by the ten largest clones.

What was sequenced was peripheral blood. The source is a human donor in a cohort sampled during active COVID-19. The sequence links TRBV13 to TRBJ2-2, with no reliable assignment of the D segment. Here is the DNA: TGTGCCAGCAGCCCGAGAGGAAGCGGGGAGCTGTTTTTT. This translates into CASSPRGSGELFF.